A single sample gave rise to the 9 T cell receptor beta chains below, sequenced in a study of shared clonotypes between healthy human individuals. The method was immunoSEQ multiplex PCR; TCRdb's version includes in-frame clones alone and lacks a portion of them. Of millions of clones detected, around nine tenths appear once; the ten largest clones hold around 0.14%. What was sequenced was naive CD4+ T cells sorted from blood. Subset indicated: CD45RA+ positively selected. All receptors derive from a man younger than 35 in good health.

This clone occurred once. The V call is TRBV7-6, the J call TRBJ1-6; possible D gene TRBD1, 6 bases. This CDR3 is 15 amino acids long. Trimming took off 0 bases at V and 10 bases at J, with 13 bases between the two ends. Germline lookup yields CDR1 SGHVS and CDR2 FNYEAQ. CDR3 nucleotide sequence: TGTGCCAGCAGCTTAGCGCCAGGGGTGGGGTCACCCCTCCACTTT. Protein sequence: CASSLAPGVGSPLHF.

The rearrangement uses TRBV18 and TRBJ2-7; D is unresolved. The V and J ends lost 3 bases and 2 bases respectively, with 11 bases between them. The CDR3 spans 14 residues. CDR1 is KGHSH, CDR2 LQKENI, per germline. As DNA, the CDR3 is TGTGCCAGCTCACCCACCTCTCTCACCTACGAGCAGTACTTC. Encoded protein: CASSPTSLTYEQYF.

CDR3 sequence reads: CASSQGTGGYNSPLHF. CDR3 coding DNA: TGTGCCAGCAGCCAAGGGACAGGGGGCTATAATTCACCCCTCCACTTT. The J gene is TRBJ1-6, the V gene TRBV14; the match to TRBD1 covers 10 bases. The CDR3 length is 16 residues. Germline V gene data show CDR1 as SGHDN and CDR2 as FVKESK. The junction had 0 bases not matched to a gene; V was cut back by 1 base and J by 3 bases.

The J gene is TRBJ1-4, the V gene TRBV4-1; no firm D call. V was trimmed by 2 bases and J by 3 bases, leaving 19 bases between them. The germline gives CDR1 MGHRA, CDR2 YSYEKL. CDR3 length equals 18 residues. As DNA, the CDR3 is TGCGCCAGCAGCCAAACTATGGCCGGCTTAGCGGCTAATGAAAAACTGTTTTTT. Its translation: CASSQTMAGLAANEKLFF.

In nucleotides, the CDR3 is TGTGCCAGCGGCCCGGGCACCCGGGGTTCACCCCTCCACTTT. It yields the protein CASGPGTRGSPLHF. The chain recombines TRBV2 with TRBJ1-6; D unclear. Germline lookup yields CDR1 SNHLY and CDR2 FYNNEI. This CDR3 comprises 14 residues. The germline V and J ends were trimmed by 8 bases and 9 bases, with 17 bases remaining between them.

This clone was found a few times. V and J are TRBV2 and TRBJ1-6; D call uncertain. Trimming stripped 7 bases from V and 4 bases from J, with 8 bases between. The CDR3 covers 13 residues. Germline loops: CDR1 SNHLY, CDR2 FYNNEI. The CDR3 DNA reads as TGTGCCAGCATAATCTCTTATAATTCACCCCTCCACTTT. It codes for CASIISYNSPLHF.

J is TRBJ2-3 and V is TRBV9; no definite D call. Trimming took 4 bases from V and 7 from J, leaving 10 bases between them. The CDR3 extends over 12 amino acids. Germline lookup yields CDR1 SGDLS and CDR2 YYNGEE. Written as DNA, the CDR3 is TGTGCCAGCAGCCGGACCGACAATACGCAGTATTTT. Amino acid sequence: CASSRTDNTQYF.

The rearrangement joins TRBV18 to TRBJ2-1, with 11 nucleotides matching TRBD1. The V gene's germline CDR1 is KGHSH and CDR2 LQKENI. After removal of 1 base from V and 7 bases from J, the junction contained 12 bases not matched to a gene. This CDR3 contains 18 residues. The CDR3 spells CASSPRGETGTGGNEQFF. The CDR3 DNA reads TGTGCCAGCTCACCACGAGGGGAAACCGGGACAGGGGGGAATGAGCAGTTCTTC.

The J gene is TRBJ1-1, the V gene TRBV14, with D possibly matching TRBD1 (5 bases). CDR3 length: 13 residues. Germline V gives CDR1 SGHDN, CDR2 FVKESK. Trimming shortened V by 4 bases and J by 4 bases, and 10 bases separated the two germline ends. DNA of the CDR3: TGTGCCAGCAGCCGCCTCGGGGGCACTGAAGCTTTCTTT. This encodes CASSRLGGTEAFF.